The 15 T cell receptor beta chains below all came from one sample that was sequenced in a study of graft-versus-host responses after intestinal transplantation. TCRdb keeps only in-frame clones here, not all; method: immunoSEQ multiplex PCR. The table shows tens of thousands of clones, with around nine tenths occurring only once. For these receptors, no antigen is known. Sequencing was performed on unstimulated CD8+ T cells sorted from spleen or lymph node cells, taken before intestinal transplant. The receptor set was obtained from a human donor who received an intestinal transplant.

This chain links TRBV9 with TRBJ2-1; 9 positions match TRBD1. The J segment lost 7 bases and the V segment lost 4 bases, leaving 6 bases of the junction unmatched. The CDR3 is made up of 14 amino acids. In germline, CDR1 is SGDLS, CDR2 YYNGEE. DNA of the CDR3: TGTGCCAGCAGCCAAATGACAGGGGGGAATGAGCAGTTCTTC. Translating it yields CASSQMTGGNEQFF. The variable domain in full, completed from reference TRBV9 and TRBJ2-1, reads DSGVTQTPKHLITATGQRVTLRCSPRSGDLSVYWYQQSLDQGLQFLIQYYNGEERAKGNILERFSAQQFPDLHSELNLSSLELGDSALYFCASSQMTGGNEQFFGPGTRLTVL.

V usage is TRBV4-1 and J usage is TRBJ2-7; TRBD2 might be the D (5 bases). The germline V and J ends were trimmed by 1 base and 3 bases, with 10 bases remaining between them. This CDR3 is 14 amino acids long. In germline, CDR1 is MGHRA, CDR2 YSYEKL. For the CDR3, the DNA is TGCGCCAGCAGCCAAGCCCGGGGAAACTACGAGCAGTACTTC. Translating it yields CASSQARGNYEQYF.

The chain joins TRBV6-6 to TRBJ2-1; the D gene is possibly TRBD1 (6 bases). The V end lost 4 bases, the J end lost 3 bases, and 10 bases lay between the germline ends. CDR3 length: 14 amino acids. The V gene's germline CDR1 is MNHNY and CDR2 SVGAGI (reference sequence). The DNA for the CDR3 is TGTGCCAGCAGTTCCCTGGACAGCTACAATGAGCAGTTCTTC. This codes for CASSSLDSYNEQFF.

The J gene is TRBJ2-1, the V gene TRBV28; 10 positions agree with TRBD2. From germline, CDR1 is MDHEN and CDR2 SYDVKM. This CDR3 spans 16 amino acids. Trimming at V came to 7 bases and at J to 5 bases, leaving 11 bases not matched to a gene. The CDR3 region is CASTHLAGADNNEQFF. The DNA for the CDR3 is TGTGCCAGCACCCATCTAGCGGGAGCGGATAACAATGAGCAGTTCTTC.

V usage is TRBV5-1 and J usage is TRBJ2-6; D perhaps matches TRBD1 (5 bases). V dropped 2 bases and J dropped 3 bases, with 15 bases sitting between them. Germline V gene lookup returns CDR1 SGHRS and CDR2 YFSETQ. CDR3 length: 17 amino acids. The DNA for the CDR3 is TGCGCCAGCAGCTTACATTGGGGCGTGATTGGGGCCAACGTCCTGACTTTC. This codes for CASSLHWGVIGANVLTF.

J is TRBJ2-2 and V is TRBV5-8, with TRBD2 matching 12 bases. Germline V gives CDR1 SGHTS, CDR2 YDEGEE. The CDR3 is made up of 15 amino acids. Losses at the gene ends were 9 bases for V and 6 bases for J; bases not matched to a gene: 9. As DNA, the CDR3 is TGTGCCACACCACCTAGCGGGGGGGCATCCGGGGAGCTGTTTTTT. Translating it yields CATPPSGGASGELFF.

The CDR3 nucleotides read TGTGCCAGCAGTCTACAGGGGGCCACCGGGGAGCTGTTTTTT. Protein sequence: CASSLQGATGELFF. This rearrangement joins TRBV2 to TRBJ2-2; 9 nucleotides agree with TRBD1. This CDR3 comprises 14 residues. In germline, CDR1 is SNHLY, CDR2 FYNNEI. The V gene end was trimmed by 5 bases and the J gene end by 4 bases; junction bases not matched to a gene: 2.

This chain links TRBV9 with TRBJ2-3, with a weak D call TRBD1 (6 bases). Trimming stripped 3 bases from V and 0 bases from J, with 14 bases between. The germline gives CDR1 SGDLS, CDR2 YYNGEE. The CDR3 loop spans 16 amino acids. The CDR3 nucleotides read TGTGCCAGCAGCGCGCCCTACAGGGATAGCACAGATACGCAGTATTTT. It codes for CASSAPYRDSTDTQYF.

On this clone: The CDR3 does not end in the conserved phenylalanine or tryptophan, so this is likely a read error. Because the CDR3's place on the DNA is in doubt, the DNA is left out and the CDR3 is given as listed by TCRdb. The V call is TRBV6-4, the J call TRBJ2-7; the listed D gene, TRBD2, was not tested against the DNA. The germline V gene has CDR1 MRHNA and CDR2 SNTAGT. The CDR3 region is 10 residues in length, termini included. The CDR3: CAKTRGSRGT.

The V and J genes are TRBV4-1 and TRBJ2-7; maybe TRBD1 (5 bases). The CDR3 extends over 18 amino acids. Per germline, CDR1 MGHRA and CDR2 YSYEKL. Deletions cut 0 bases from V and 3 bases from J, with 21 bases between. CDR3 bases: TGCGCCAGCAGCCAAGAAGGCGGACACTTGAGACAAGGCTACGAGCAGTACTTC. Its translation is CASSQEGGHLRQGYEQYF.

The chain recombines TRBV10-1 with TRBJ2-3; no clear D gene. Trimming took 6 bases from V and 2 from J, leaving 3 bases between them. CDR3 length: 11 amino acids. Looked up from germline, CDR1 is WNHNN and CDR2 is SYGVQD (reference sequence). The CDR3 protein is CASRLTDTQYF. DNA for the CDR3: TGCGCCAGCAGACTCACAGATACGCAGTATTTT.

J is TRBJ2-7 and V is TRBV10-3; D not certain. CDR3 length equals 13 residues. Germline-derived CDR1 and CDR2 are ENHRY and SYGVKD. The V end was cut by 3 bases, the J end by 5 bases, with 11 bases between. The CDR3 DNA reads as TGTGCCATCAGTGATGATAGCTTCCACGAGCAGTACTTC. Amino acid sequence: CAISDDSFHEQYF.

This clone showed up just once. The V gene is TRBV27, the J gene TRBJ2-3, with D possibly being TRBD1 (5 bases). The CDR3 is 12 residues long. With 10 bases removed from V and 6 bases from J, the gap between germline ends came to 14 bases. The germline V gene encodes CDR1 MNHEY and CDR2 SMNVEV (reference sequence). The CDR3 DNA reads as TGTGCCACCCGCCTAGGGGTTGATACGCAGTATTTT. Its protein product is CATRLGVDTQYF.

This clone was observed a few times. The V gene is TRBV5-1, the J gene TRBJ2-7; TRBD1 aligns across 7 bases. CDR1 and CDR2 from the germline V gene are SGHRS and YFSETQ. The CDR3 contains 14 residues. The V and J ends lost 4 bases and 2 bases, in that order; junction bases with no gene match: 6. The CDR3 sequence: CASSLQGSPYEQYF. The DNA for the CDR3 is TGCGCCAGCAGCCTACAGGGGTCTCCCTACGAGCAGTACTTC. Together with reference TRBV5-1 and TRBJ2-7, the CDR3 gives the full variable domain: KAGVTQTPRYLIKTRGQQVTLSCSPISGHRSVSWYQQTPGQGLQFLFEYFSETQRNKGNFPGRFSGRQFSNSRSEMNVSTLELGDSALYLCASSLQGSPYEQYFGPGTRLTVT.

The chain is built from TRBV6-1 and TRBJ2-7, with D tentatively TRBD1 (6 bases). Germline values: CDR1 MNHNS, CDR2 SASEGT. Trimming stripped 3 bases from V and 0 bases from J, with 21 bases between. The CDR3 totals 18 residues. The CDR3 DNA sequence: TGTGCCAGCAGTGAGGATCCTTTCCGGGACACAAACTCCTACGAGCAGTACTTC. Translating it yields CASSEDPFRDTNSYEQYF.